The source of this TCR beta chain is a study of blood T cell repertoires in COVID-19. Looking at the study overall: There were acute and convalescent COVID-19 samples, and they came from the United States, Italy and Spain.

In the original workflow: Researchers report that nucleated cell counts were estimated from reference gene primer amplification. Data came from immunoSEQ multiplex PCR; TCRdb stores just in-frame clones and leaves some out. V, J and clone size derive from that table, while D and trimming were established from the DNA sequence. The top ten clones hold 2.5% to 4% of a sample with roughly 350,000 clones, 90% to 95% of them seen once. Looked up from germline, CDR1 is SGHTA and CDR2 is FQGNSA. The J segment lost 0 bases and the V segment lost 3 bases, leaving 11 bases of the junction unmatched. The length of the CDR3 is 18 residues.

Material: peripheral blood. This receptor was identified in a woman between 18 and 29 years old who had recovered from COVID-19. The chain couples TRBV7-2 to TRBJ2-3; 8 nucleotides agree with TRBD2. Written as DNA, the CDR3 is TGTGCCAGCAGCTTTAAGGGAATTGGCGGGGGGAGCACAGATACGCAGTATTTT. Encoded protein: CASSFKGIGGGSTDTQYF.